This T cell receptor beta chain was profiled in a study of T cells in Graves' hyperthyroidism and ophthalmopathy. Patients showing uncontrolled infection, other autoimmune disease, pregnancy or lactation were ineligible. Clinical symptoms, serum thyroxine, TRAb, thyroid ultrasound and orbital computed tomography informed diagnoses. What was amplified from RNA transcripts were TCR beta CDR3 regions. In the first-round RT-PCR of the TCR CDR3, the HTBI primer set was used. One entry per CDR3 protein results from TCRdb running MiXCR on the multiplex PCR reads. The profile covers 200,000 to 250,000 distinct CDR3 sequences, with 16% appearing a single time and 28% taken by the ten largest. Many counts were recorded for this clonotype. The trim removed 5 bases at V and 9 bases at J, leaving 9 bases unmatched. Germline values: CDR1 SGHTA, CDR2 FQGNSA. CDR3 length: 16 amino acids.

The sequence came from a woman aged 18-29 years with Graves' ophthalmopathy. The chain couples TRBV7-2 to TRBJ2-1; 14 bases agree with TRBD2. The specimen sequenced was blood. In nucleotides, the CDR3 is TGTGCCAGCAGCGGCTCGACTAGCGGGAGGGCCGGTGAGCAGTTCTTC. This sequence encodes CASSGSTSGRAGEQFF.